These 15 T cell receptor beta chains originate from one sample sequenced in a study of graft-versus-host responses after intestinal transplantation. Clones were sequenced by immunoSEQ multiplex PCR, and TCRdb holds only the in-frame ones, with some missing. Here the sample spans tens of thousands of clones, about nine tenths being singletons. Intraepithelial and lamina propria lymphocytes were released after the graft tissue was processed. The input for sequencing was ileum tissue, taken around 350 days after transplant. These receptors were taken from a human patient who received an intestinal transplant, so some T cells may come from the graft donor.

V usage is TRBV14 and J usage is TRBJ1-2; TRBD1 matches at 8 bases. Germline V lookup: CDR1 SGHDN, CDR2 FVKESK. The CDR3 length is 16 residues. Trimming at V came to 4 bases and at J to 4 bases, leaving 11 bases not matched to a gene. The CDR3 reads CASSPSLQGAGYGYTF. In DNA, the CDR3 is TGTGCCAGCAGCCCCTCCTTGCAGGGGGCAGGCTATGGCTACACCTTC.

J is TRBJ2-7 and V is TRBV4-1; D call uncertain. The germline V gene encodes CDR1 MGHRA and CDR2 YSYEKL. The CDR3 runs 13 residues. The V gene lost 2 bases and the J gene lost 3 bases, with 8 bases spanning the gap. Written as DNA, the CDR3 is TGCGCCAGCAGCCAATTGGAGAACTACGAGCAGTACTTC. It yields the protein CASSQLENYEQYF.

DNA of the CDR3: TGTGCCTGGAGTGTGGGCAGGGGGATTGAAGCTTTCTTT. This translates into CAWSVGRGIEAFF. The chain is built from TRBV30 and TRBJ1-1; TRBD1 matches at 7 bases. The CDR3 has 13 residues. CDR1 is GTSNPN and CDR2 is SVGIG in the germline V gene (reference sequence). The V gene end was trimmed by 0 bases and the J gene end by 7 bases; junction bases not matched to a gene: 5.

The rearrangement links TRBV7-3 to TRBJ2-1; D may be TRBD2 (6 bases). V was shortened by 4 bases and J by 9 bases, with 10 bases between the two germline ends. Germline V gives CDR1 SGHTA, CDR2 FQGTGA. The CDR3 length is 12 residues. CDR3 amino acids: CASSSVGGEQFF. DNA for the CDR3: TGTGCCAGCAGCTCTGTGGGGGGTGAGCAGTTCTTC.

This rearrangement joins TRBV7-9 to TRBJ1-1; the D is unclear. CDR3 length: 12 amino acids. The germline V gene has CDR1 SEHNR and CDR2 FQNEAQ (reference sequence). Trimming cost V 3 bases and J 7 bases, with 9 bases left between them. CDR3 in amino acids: CASSLGGNEAFF. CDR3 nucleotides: TGTGCCAGCAGCTTGGGAGGGAATGAAGCTTTCTTT.

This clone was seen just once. The CDR3, as DNA: TGTGCCAGCAGCCTTAGGGGGGGGTCTGGAAACACCATATATTTT. Translating gives CASSLRGGSGNTIYF. This chain joins TRBV13 and TRBJ1-3, with D possibly being TRBD1 (6 bases). With 5 bases removed from V and 1 base from J, the gap between germline ends came to 12 bases. Germline CDR1 is PRHDT and CDR2 is FYEKMQ (reference sequence). This CDR3 region has 15 residues.

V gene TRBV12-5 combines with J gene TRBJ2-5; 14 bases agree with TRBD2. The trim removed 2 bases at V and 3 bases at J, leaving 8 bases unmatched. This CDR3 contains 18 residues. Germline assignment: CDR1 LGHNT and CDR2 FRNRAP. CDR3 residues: CASGLNSLGLAGEETQYF. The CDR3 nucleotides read TGTGCTAGTGGTTTGAATTCCTTGGGACTAGCGGGGGAAGAGACCCAGTACTTC.

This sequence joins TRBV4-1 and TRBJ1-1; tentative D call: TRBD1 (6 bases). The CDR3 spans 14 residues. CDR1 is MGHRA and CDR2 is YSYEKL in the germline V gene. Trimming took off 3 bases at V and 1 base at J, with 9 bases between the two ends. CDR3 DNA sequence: TGCGCCAGCAGCCAGACAGGTGAGAACACTGAAGCTTTCTTT. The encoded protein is CASSQTGENTEAFF.

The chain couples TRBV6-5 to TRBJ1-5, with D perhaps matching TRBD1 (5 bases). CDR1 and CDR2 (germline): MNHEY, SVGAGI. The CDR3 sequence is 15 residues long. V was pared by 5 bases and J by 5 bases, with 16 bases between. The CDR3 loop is CASSLNPQGDQPQHF. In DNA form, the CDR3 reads TGTGCCAGCAGTCTAAATCCGCAGGGAGATCAGCCCCAGCATTTT.

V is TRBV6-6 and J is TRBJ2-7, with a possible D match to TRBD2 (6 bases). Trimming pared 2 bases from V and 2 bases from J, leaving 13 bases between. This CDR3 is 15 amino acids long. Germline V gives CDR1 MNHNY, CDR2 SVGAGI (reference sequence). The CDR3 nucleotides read TGTGCCAGCAGTTACGGAGGGCCCTCCGCCTACGAGCAGTACTTC. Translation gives CASSYGGPSAYEQYF.

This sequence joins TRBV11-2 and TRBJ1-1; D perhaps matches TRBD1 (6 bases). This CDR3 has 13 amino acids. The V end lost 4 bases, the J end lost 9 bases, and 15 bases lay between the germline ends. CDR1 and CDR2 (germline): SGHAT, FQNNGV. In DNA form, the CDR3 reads TGTGCCAGCAGCTCTTCGAGGGGGGTCCAAGCTTTCTTT. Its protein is CASSSSRGVQAFF.

The CDR3 loop reads CASSQESGIQYNEQFF. The CDR3 DNA reads as TGTGCCAGCAGCCAAGAATCGGGGATTCAGTACAATGAGCAGTTCTTC. This chain links TRBV4-2 with TRBJ2-1; D perhaps matches TRBD2 (5 bases). The CDR3 extends over 16 amino acids. The V end lost 0 bases, the J end lost 4 bases, and 13 bases lay between the germline ends. Germline values: CDR1 LGHNA, CDR2 YNFKEQ.

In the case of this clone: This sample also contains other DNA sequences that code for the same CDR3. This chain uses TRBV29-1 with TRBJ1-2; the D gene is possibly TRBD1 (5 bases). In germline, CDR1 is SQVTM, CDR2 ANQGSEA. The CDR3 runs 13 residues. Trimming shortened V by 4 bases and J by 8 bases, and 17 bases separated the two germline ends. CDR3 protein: CSVGPAGGGGYTF. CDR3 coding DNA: TGCAGCGTTGGCCCGGCTGGCGGGGGGGGCTACACCTTC.

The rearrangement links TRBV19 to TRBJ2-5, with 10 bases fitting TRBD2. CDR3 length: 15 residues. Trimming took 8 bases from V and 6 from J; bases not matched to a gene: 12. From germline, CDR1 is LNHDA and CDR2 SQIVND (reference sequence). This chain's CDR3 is CASSRAGGQGKTQYF. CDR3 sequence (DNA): TGTGCCAGTTCACGAGCGGGAGGGCAGGGAAAGACCCAGTACTTC.

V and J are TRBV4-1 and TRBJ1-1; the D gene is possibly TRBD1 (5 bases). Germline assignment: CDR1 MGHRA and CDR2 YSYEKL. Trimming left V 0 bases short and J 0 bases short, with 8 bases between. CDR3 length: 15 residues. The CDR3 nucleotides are TGCGCCAGCAGCCAAGACAGGGAAATGAACACTGAAGCTTTCTTT. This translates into CASSQDREMNTEAFF.